These 22 T cell receptor beta chains were all obtained from the same sample, sequenced in a study of cytomegalovirus exposure and HLA in healthy donors (dated by TCRdb to the late 2010s). Libraries were prepared through the immunoSEQ multiplex PCR assay. For the multiplex PCR, a mixture combining 60 forward primers for TCR Vbeta segments and 13 reverse primers for TCR Jbeta segments was used. In its TCRdb copy, this immuneACCESS table keeps in-frame sequences only and misses some clones. Where compared with another copy, unresolved V genes explain less than half of these, and the others have no known cause. The sample records about 180,000 clones, around 70% of which are singletons. The ten largest clones represent about 2.7% of the sample. Sequenced material: PBMCs. The receptor set was obtained from a male donor in good health and CMV-seronegative.

V and J are TRBV6-1 and TRBJ2-7, with 11 bases matching TRBD1. J lost 3 bases, V lost 6 bases, and 7 bases had no gene match. The CDR3 runs 15 residues. CDR1 is MNHNS, CDR2 SASEGT, per germline. CDR3 loop: CASSPSGTGGYEQYF. The CDR3 nucleotides read TGTGCCAGCAGCCCCTCCGGGACAGGGGGCTACGAGCAGTACTTC.

The chain combines TRBV11-2 with TRBJ1-3; no reliable D call. CDR3 length: 13 amino acids. Germline V gene sequence: CDR1 SGHAT, CDR2 FQNNGV. Trimming removed 5 bases from V and 7 bases from J, with 12 bases in between. Here the CDR3 reads CASSPTRSNTIYF. In DNA, the CDR3 is TGTGCCAGCAGCCCCACCCGGAGCAACACCATATATTTT.

The CDR3 DNA is TGTGCCAGCAGCTTCCAAGACGGCGGGAGGGCCAATGAGCAGTTCTTC. It codes for CASSFQDGGRANEQFF. The rearrangement uses TRBV7-2 and TRBJ2-1, with 9 bases lining up with TRBD2. CDR1 and CDR2 (germline): SGHTA, FQGNSA. V shed 3 bases, J shed 6 bases, and the junction held 9 bases outside the gene matches. CDR3 length: 16 amino acids. The full variable domain, completed using reference TRBV7-2 and TRBJ2-1, is GAGVSQSPSNKVTEKGKDVELRCDPISGHTALYWYRQSLGQGLEFLIYFQGNSAPDKSGLPSDRFSAERTGGSVSTLTIQRTQQEDSAVYLCASSFQDGGRANEQFFGPGTRLTVL.

In the case of this clone: Other nucleotide sequences from this sample produce the same CDR3. The chain has TRBV28 and TRBJ1-4; 9 nucleotides match TRBD1. In germline, CDR1 is MDHEN, CDR2 SYDVKM. CDR3 size: 13 residues. V shed 6 bases and J 7 bases; nucleotides not matched to a gene: 3. CDR3 residues: CASRTGGIEKLFF. CDR3 sequence (DNA): TGTGCCAGCAGGACAGGGGGAATTGAAAAACTGTTTTTT. The full variable domain, with the rest looked up from reference TRBV28 and TRBJ1-4, is DVKVTQSSRYLVKRTGEKVFLECVQDMDHENMFWYRQDPGLGLRLIYFSYDVKMKEKGDIPEGYSVSREKKERFSLILESASTNQTSMYLCASRTGGIEKLFFGSGTQLSVL.

Only one count was recorded for this clone. The chain combines TRBV10-3 with TRBJ2-7, with unresolved D. CDR3 length: 11 amino acids. V lost 6 bases and J lost 4, with 7 bases in between. The germline V gene encodes CDR1 ENHRY and CDR2 SYGVKD. The CDR3 DNA reads TGTGCCATCAGCGCTAGATACGAGCAGTACTTC. Protein: CAISARYEQYF.

The V and J genes are TRBV30 and TRBJ1-1; 7 bases align to TRBD1. The CDR3 is made up of 17 amino acids. V was pared by 2 bases and J by 4 bases, with 16 bases of the junction left unmatched. Germline CDR1 reads GTSNPN; CDR2 reads SVGIG (reference sequence). In nucleotides, the CDR3 is TGTGCCTGGAGTTTCGACAGGGTCAAACCTGGAGGCACTGAAGCTTTCTTT. Translating gives CAWSFDRVKPGGTEAFF.

The chain is built from TRBV7-3 and TRBJ2-3; 11 bases agree with TRBD2. The germline V gene has CDR1 SGHTA and CDR2 FQGTGA. CDR3 length equals 17 residues. J gave up 0 bases and V 5 bases, and 7 bases lay outside the gene matches. CDR3 loop: CASSRTSGPYSTDTQYF. DNA for the CDR3: TGTGCCAGCAGCCGGACTAGCGGGCCCTATAGCACAGATACGCAGTATTTT.

This clone was seen a few times. V and J are TRBV4-2 and TRBJ1-5; 7 bases are a match to TRBD1. V shed 0 bases, J shed 0 bases, and the junction held 5 bases outside the gene matches. The CDR3 has 17 residues. Germline V gene data show CDR1 as LGHNA and CDR2 as YNFKEQ. In nucleotides, the CDR3 is TGTGCCAGCAGCCAAGATGCGGGACAGCCTAGCAATCAGCCCCAGCATTTT. Translating it yields CASSQDAGQPSNQPQHF.

This rearrangement joins TRBV7-9 to TRBJ2-7; no clear D gene. Trimming cost V 1 base and J 5 bases, with 12 bases left between them. The CDR3 is 14 amino acids. Germline CDR1 reads SEHNR; CDR2 reads FQNEAQ (reference sequence). The chain's CDR3 is CASSLVASGDEQYF. In DNA, the CDR3 is TGTGCCAGCAGCTTAGTAGCCTCTGGTGACGAGCAGTACTTC.

J is TRBJ2-1 and V is TRBV9, with 8 bases identical to TRBD1. J gave up 1 base and V 4 bases, and 7 bases lay outside the gene matches. Germline V gene data show CDR1 as SGDLS and CDR2 as YYNGEE. The CDR3 sequence is 16 residues long. CDR3: CASSWGTGVSYNEQFF. For the CDR3, the DNA is TGTGCCAGCAGCTGGGGGACAGGTGTTTCCTACAATGAGCAGTTCTTC.

V usage is TRBV30 and J usage is TRBJ2-7, with D tentatively TRBD2 (6 bases). Germline V gene data show CDR1 as GTSNPN and CDR2 as SVGIG (reference sequence). The CDR3 consists of 13 residues. The CDR3: CARRGRDRYEQYF. For the CDR3, the DNA is TGTGCGCGGAGGGGTAGGGACCGCTACGAGCAGTACTTC. The variable domain in full, completed from reference TRBV30 and TRBJ2-7, reads SQTIHQWPATLVQPVGSPLSLECTVEGTSNPNLYWYRQAAGRGLQLLFYSVGIGQISSEVPQNLSASRPQDRQFILSSKKLLLSDSGFYLCARRGRDRYEQYFGPGTRLTVT.

The V call is TRBV28, the J call TRBJ2-3, with a tentative D call TRBD2 (5 bases). V was trimmed by 5 bases and J by 2 bases, leaving 14 bases between them. This CDR3 is 15 amino acids long. Germline V gene sequence: CDR1 MDHEN, CDR2 SYDVKM. The CDR3 sequence: CASSPPGKVTDTQYF. CDR3 nucleotide sequence: TGTGCCAGCAGTCCCCCGGGGAAGGTCACAGATACGCAGTATTTT.

The chain is built from TRBV30 and TRBJ1-6, with D hard to call. The V gene's germline CDR1 is GTSNPN and CDR2 SVGIG (reference sequence). The CDR3 is 15 residues long. Between the trimmed V and J ends, which lost 7 bases and 0 bases, there was a span of 13 bases. CDR3 sequence: CASGPVGSYNSPLHF. Written as DNA, the CDR3 is TGTGCCTCGGGTCCTGTAGGCTCCTATAATTCACCCCTCCACTTT.

The chain recombines TRBV25-1 with TRBJ1-5; TRBD1 matches at 7 bases. Trimming cost V 4 bases and J 9 bases; bases outside gene matches: 6. The CDR3 runs 13 residues. Germline CDR1 is MGHDK and CDR2 is SYGVNS. CDR3 sequence: CASSVTGEGPQHF. The CDR3 DNA reads as TGTGCCAGCAGTGTCACAGGGGAAGGGCCCCAGCATTTT.

The chain links TRBV18 to TRBJ2-1; TRBD1 matches 8 bases. This CDR3 region has 14 residues. Germline values: CDR1 KGHSH, CDR2 LQKENI. With 7 bases clipped from V and 7 bases from J, the junction kept 9 bases outside the gene matches. The CDR3 DNA is TGTGCCAGCTTCCCGGACAGGGCTTTAAATGAGCAGTTCTTC. Translated: CASFPDRALNEQFF.

The chain is built from TRBV27 and TRBJ1-5; D may be TRBD1 (6 bases). The CDR3 is 16 residues long. Germline V lookup: CDR1 MNHEY, CDR2 SMNVEV (reference sequence). V was trimmed by 8 bases and J by 1 base, leaving 18 bases between them. The CDR3 spells CASAISRQASNQPQHF. The CDR3 nucleotides are TGTGCCAGCGCCATCAGCAGACAGGCGAGCAATCAGCCCCAGCATTTT.

Only a few counts were recorded for this clone. This sequence joins TRBV5-6 and TRBJ2-1; D is uncertain. The CDR3 totals 11 residues. Germline values: CDR1 SGHDT, CDR2 YYEEEE. Trimming took off 6 bases at V and 8 bases at J, with 9 bases between the two ends. The CDR3 DNA follows: TGTGCCAGCACCGGGTACGATGAGCAGTTCTTC. As protein: CASTGYDEQFF.

The chain joins TRBV30 to TRBJ2-1, with 7 bases identical to TRBD2. Germline V gene lookup returns CDR1 GTSNPN and CDR2 SVGIG (reference sequence). After removal of 1 base from V and 9 bases from J, the junction contained 15 bases not matched to a gene. The CDR3 is 16 residues long. CDR3 region: CAWSGQDGRVIGEQFF. CDR3 DNA sequence: TGTGCCTGGAGTGGTCAGGATGGGAGGGTCATCGGTGAGCAGTTCTTC.

This sequence joins TRBV2 and TRBJ1-5, with 7 bases fitting TRBD1. The CDR3 runs 13 residues. The germline V gene encodes CDR1 SNHLY and CDR2 FYNNEI. The junction had 2 bases not matched to a gene; V was cut back by 6 bases and J by 3 bases. The CDR3 DNA reads as TGTGCCAGCAGACAGGGGCCCAATCAGCCCCAGCATTTT. Encoded protein: CASRQGPNQPQHF.

The gene calls are TRBV2 and TRBJ2-3, with D possibly TRBD2 on 5 matching bases. Looked up from germline, CDR1 is SNHLY and CDR2 is FYNNEI. There are 12 residues in the CDR3. Deletions cut 8 bases from V and 2 bases from J, with 8 bases between. CDR3 sequence (DNA): TGTGCCAGCCAGACTACCACAGATACGCAGTATTTT. This codes for CASQTTTDTQYF.

V usage is TRBV28 and J usage is TRBJ2-1, with 11 bases that match TRBD2. The CDR3 is 16 residues long. CDR1 is MDHEN and CDR2 is SYDVKM in the germline V gene. V was pared by 4 bases and J by 10 bases, with 12 bases of the junction left unmatched. The CDR3 here is CASSSFVETSGEEQFF. DNA for the CDR3: TGTGCCAGCAGTTCGTTCGTTGAGACTAGCGGGGAAGAGCAGTTCTTC.

In nucleotides, the CDR3 is TGTGCCAGCAACAACTGGGCGGGCGGGGAGCTGTTTTTT. This codes for CASNNWAGGELFF. This chain links TRBV6-5 with TRBJ2-2, with TRBD2 as a possible D gene (5 bases). The V and J ends lost 7 bases and 7 bases respectively, with 13 bases between them. CDR3 size: 13 residues. Germline loops: CDR1 MNHEY, CDR2 SVGAGI.